This TCR beta chain was identified in a study of T cells in Graves' hyperthyroidism and ophthalmopathy. This clonotype showed up many times. Antigen specificity is unknown. Researchers amplified the TCR beta CDR3 regions from RNA transcripts. The HTBI primer set was used in a first-round RT-PCR of the TCR CDR3. TCRdb reprocessed the multiplex PCR reads with MiXCR, giving one entry per CDR3 protein. The table records about 380,000 distinct CDR3 sequences, about 13% of them present only once. Study conclusions and caveats: A 13 V-J model separated ophthalmopathy from stable hyperthyroidism. Before onset, ophthalmopathy was predicted by the model a median 6.5 months earlier.

The study based diagnoses on clinical symptoms, serum thyroxine and TRAb, thyroid ultrasound and orbital computed tomography. Before ophthalmopathy appeared, progressors gave blood at initial hyperthyroidism diagnosis. Trimming removed 5 bases from V and 2 bases from J, with 10 bases in between. The length of the CDR3 is 13 residues. This chain connects TRBV12-3 or TRBV12-4 to TRBJ2-7, with a tentative D call TRBD2 (5 bases). The origin of this receptor is a man aged 25-40 years with Graves' hyperthyroidism that later progressed to Graves' ophthalmopathy. Sequenced material: blood. The CDR3 sequence: CASSRRGPYEQYF. CDR3 DNA sequence: TGTGCCAGCAGTCGCCGGGGTCCCTACGAGCAGTACTTC.